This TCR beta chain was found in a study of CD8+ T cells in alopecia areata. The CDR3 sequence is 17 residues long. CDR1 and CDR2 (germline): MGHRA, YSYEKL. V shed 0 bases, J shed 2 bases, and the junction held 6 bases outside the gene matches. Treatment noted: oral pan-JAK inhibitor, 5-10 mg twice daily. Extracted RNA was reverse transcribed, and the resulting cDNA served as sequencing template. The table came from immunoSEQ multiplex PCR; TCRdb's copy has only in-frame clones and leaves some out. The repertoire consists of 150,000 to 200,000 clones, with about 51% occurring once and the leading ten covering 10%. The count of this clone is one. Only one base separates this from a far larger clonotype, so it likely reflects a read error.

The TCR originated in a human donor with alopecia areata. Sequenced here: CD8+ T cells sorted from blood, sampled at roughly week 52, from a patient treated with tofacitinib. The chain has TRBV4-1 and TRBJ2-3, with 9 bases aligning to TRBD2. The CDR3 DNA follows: TGCGCCAGCAGCCAAGATCTGGGCGGGGGGGCCACAGATACGCAGTATTTT. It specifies CASSQDLGGGATDTQYF.